Following are 9 T cell receptor beta chains from one sample sequenced in a study of type 1 regulatory T cells. Their target antigens are unknown. Via MiXCR, TCRdb re-called the reads, giving one row per CDR3 protein. Of more than 60,000 distinct CDR3 sequences listed, 60% to 65% were seen once; the top ten hold 1.8%. Sequencing input: cultured non-Tr1 T cells, either the whole culture or a sorted T cell fraction (not recorded which). These receptors were taken from a human donor in good health.

This chain connects TRBV20-1 to TRBJ2-1, with 7 bases lining up with TRBD1. The V gene's germline CDR1 is DFQATT and CDR2 SNEGSKA (reference sequence). V lost 0 bases and J lost 5; bases outside the gene matches: 10. This CDR3 is built from 16 residues. The DNA of the CDR3 is TGCAGTGCTAGAGATTTTCTGAACAGGGGAGACAATGAGCAGTTCTTC. Translating it yields CSARDFLNRGDNEQFF.

This clonotype has a handful of counts. V is TRBV27 and J is TRBJ2-1; D is unclear. The V gene's germline CDR1 is MNHEY and CDR2 SMNVEV (reference sequence). The CDR3 is made up of 15 amino acids. V gave up 2 bases and J gave up 0 bases, with 8 bases separating them. The CDR3 is CASSLAESSYNEQFF. CDR3 bases: TGTGCCAGCAGTTTAGCTGAAAGCTCCTACAATGAGCAGTTCTTC.

This chain uses TRBV7-2 with TRBJ2-1, with 7 bases identical to TRBD1. The CDR3 spans 13 residues. Germline CDR1 reads SGHTA; CDR2 reads FQGNSA. Trimming at V came to 7 bases and at J to 7 bases, leaving 7 bases not matched to a gene. CDR3: CASTKTGWNEQFF. CDR3 bases: TGTGCCAGCACCAAGACAGGGTGGAATGAGCAGTTCTTC.

In its sample, this clonotype was seen a few times. The chain is built from TRBV5-6 and TRBJ2-7; tentatively, D is TRBD1 or TRBD2 (5 bases each). V lost 4 bases and J lost 3, with 17 bases in between. CDR3 size: 15 residues. CDR1 is SGHDT, CDR2 YYEEEE, per germline. The CDR3 region is CASSDTQGASYEQYF. The CDR3 DNA sequence: TGTGCCAGCAGCGACACCCAGGGAGCTAGCTACGAGCAGTACTTC.

The sample holds a few counts of this clonotype. The chain is built from TRBV4-1 and TRBJ2-1, with D possibly called TRBD1 or TRBD2 (6 bases each). The V end lost 5 bases, the J end lost 5 bases, and 19 bases lay between the germline ends. The CDR3 is made up of 16 amino acids. Germline lookup yields CDR1 MGHRA and CDR2 YSYEKL. The CDR3 loop reads CASSSGHGGRDNEQFF. CDR3 DNA: TGCGCCAGCAGCAGCGGCCATGGGGGGCGAGACAATGAGCAGTTCTTC.

This chain's CDR3 is CASSYGWTSGRTEQFF. The CDR3 DNA sequence: TGTGCCAGCAGTTATGGGTGGACTAGCGGGAGAACTGAGCAGTTCTTC. The J gene is TRBJ2-1, the V gene TRBV6-5; 13 nucleotides line up with TRBD2. This CDR3 has 16 residues. Germline V gene sequence: CDR1 MNHEY, CDR2 SVGAGI. V was pared by 3 bases and J by 9 bases, with 8 bases of the junction left unmatched.

The chain has TRBV20-1 and TRBJ2-2; D tentatively reads TRBD1 or TRBD2 (5 bases each). The CDR3 sequence is 13 residues long. V was clipped by 1 base and J by 5 bases, with 8 bases between them. Per germline, CDR1 DFQATT and CDR2 SNEGSKA (reference sequence). The CDR3, as DNA: TGCAGTGCTAGAGTAGGGACGACCGGGGAGCTGTTTTTT. Translated: CSARVGTTGELFF.

The chain combines TRBV20-1 with TRBJ2-3, with 15 bases identical to TRBD2. The V gene's germline CDR1 is DFQATT and CDR2 SNEGSKA (reference sequence). The CDR3 length is 16 residues. The V and J ends lost 4 bases and 4 bases, in that order; junction bases with no gene match: 6. This CDR3 is CSAMTGLAGGPDTQYF. The DNA for the CDR3 is TGCAGTGCTATGACCGGACTAGCGGGAGGGCCAGATACGCAGTATTTT.

V and J are TRBV6-2 or TRBV6-3 and TRBJ2-1, with D possibly matching TRBD2 (6 bases). Trimming stripped 10 bases from V and 0 bases from J, with 22 bases between. The CDR3 has 17 residues. The germline gives CDR1 MNHEY, CDR2 SVGEGT. In nucleotides, the CDR3 is TGTGCCACCAAGGACCCCGCGGGACCAGCCTCCTACAATGAGCAGTTCTTC. This encodes CATKDPAGPASYNEQFF.